This section outlines one T cell receptor (beta chain) sequence together with its context. There are a few counts of this clonotype. No cognate antigen has been identified for it. Base qualities are not recorded, but no much larger clone differs from it by a single base. The data stem from a study of T cells after yellow fever vaccination (dated by TCRdb to about 2019). General notes on the study: The SMART-Seq v4 Ultra Low Input RNA kit was used to prepare libraries from fractions with low cell numbers. Bulk TCR alpha and beta repertoires were sequenced longitudinally to track T-cell clones before and after primary and booster YFV17D yellow fever vaccination. The cohort comprised two healthy male donors, one aged 18 to 30 and one aged 30 to 40 years. Blood was collected at multiple timepoints before and after primary and secondary immunization, and bulk PBMC replicates and cell subsets were isolated.

Reading the label with the study, this specimen's treatment or condition is: live attenuated yellow fever vaccine strain. PBMCs were isolated from peripheral blood using a standard Ficoll-Paque protocol. CD4 and CD8 T-cell fractions were isolated with Dynabeads CD4 and CD8 positive selection kits. RNA was extracted with TriZol from bulk PBMCs, CD4 and CD8 fractions, and dextramer-positive and dextramer-negative fractions. V lost 4 bases and J lost 7 bases, and the count of bases not matched to a germline gene is 10. Looking up the germline V gene yields CDR1 KGHSH and CDR2 LQKENI. CDR3 length: 14 amino acids, cysteine to valine. CDR3 DNA only is kept here, 42 bases in frame from base 1. Sequenced on an Illumina NovaSeq 6000. TCR cDNA was synthesized by 5'RACE template switching, through which a universal primer site and unique molecular identifiers were introduced. Priming of cDNA synthesis was performed from both the TCR alpha and TCR beta constant segments. Two PCR steps were used to amplify libraries, with sample barcodes and sequencing adapters being added in the second step. Sequencing of libraries was done on Illumina HiSeq 2500 (2x100 bp) or NovaSeq (2x150 bp). The authors' analysis ran thus. MIGEC handled demultiplexing of reads and collapsing into UMI consensus sequences, while MiXCR performed V(D)J alignment. Clonotypes responding to the vaccine were identified with edgeR on replicate PBMC samples, with the criteria of FDR below 0.01 and a log2 fold change above 5 up to day 15. CD4 or CD8 identity was assigned to each bulk clonotype according to whether the clonotype was present at higher abundance in the sequenced CD4 repertoire or the sequenced CD8 repertoire. TCRdb reworked the public reads: Q25 trimming with fastp, MiXCR clone assembly, productive beta chains retained. A single entry per CDR3 protein holds the most common genes and DNA from its merged rows. It is TCRdb's table, rather than the study itself, that gives the V and J calls and clone size. The sample profile shows about 350,000 distinct CDR3 sequences; around 13% of them were found once. More than 3% of the sample is taken by the ten largest.

Beyond this particular receptor, the publication reports: Most clones expanded after primary vaccination (about 95% of CD4 and roughly 90% of CD8) were re-detected after the booster, suggesting that broad memory maintenance occurred. FACS-sorted repertoires could contain abundant contaminating clonotypes from the bulk population, so computational filtering was required. A small share of clonotypes occurred in both CD4 and CD8 compartments, likely arising from convergent recombination. The secondary T-cell response was weaker than the primary response but faster, peaking on day 5 instead of day 15. Only a couple of donors were included in the study, so the extent to which the findings can be generalized is limited.

This receptor was taken from a man between 18 and 35 years old who received the YFV17D yellow fever vaccine. This chain is built from TRBV18 and TRBJ2-7; 7 bases in between match TRBD1. Sequenced here: CD4+ T cells sorted from PBMCs, sampled 15 days after the yellow fever booster vaccination. DNA sequence: TGTGCCAGCTCACAAGACAGGGCCCAGGGGGAGCAGTACGTC. The resulting protein is CASSQDRAQGEQYV.